Listed below are T cell receptor beta chains from one sample, sequenced in a study of T cell changes during pregnancy in multiple sclerosis. The method was immunoSEQ multiplex PCR; TCRdb's version includes in-frame clones alone and lacks a portion of them. The sample holds some 93,000 clones, 91% seen once. This sample comprised peripheral blood, obtained after pregnancy. These receptor sequences come from a female donor in good health, enrolled as a control in a pregnancy study. CDR3s include the opening cysteine and the closing phenylalanine or tryptophan. D genes are given only for firm matches.

v_call	j_call	d_call	cdr3_aa	cdr3_nt
TRBV7-9	TRBJ2-7	.	CASSPNYEQYF	TGTGCCAGCAGCCCAAACTACGAGCAGTACTTC
TRBV30	TRBJ2-7	.	CAWSKRGFSYEQYF	TGTGCCTGGAGTAAGAGGGGGTTTTCCTACGAGCAGTACTTC
TRBV11-2	TRBJ1-1	TRBD1	CASSPSIGGGRVNTEAFF	TGTGCCAGCAGCCCGAGTATTGGAGGGGGCAGAGTGAACACTGAAGCTTTCTTT
TRBV4-3	TRBJ2-7	TRBD2	CASSLTSGGAYEQYF	TGCGCCAGCAGCCTAACTAGCGGGGGGGCTTACGAGCAGTACTTC
TRBV27	TRBJ2-7	TRBD1	CASSSKLPDRDEQYF	TGTGCCAGCAGTTCAAAATTACCCGACAGGGACGAGCAGTACTTC
TRBV7-8	TRBJ1-3	.	CASRPMTVSGNTIYF	TGTGCCAGCAGACCCATGACAGTCTCTGGAAACACCATATATTTT
TRBV7-6	TRBJ1-1	TRBD1	CASSLSETGFTEAFF	TGTGCCAGCAGCTTATCGGAGACAGGGTTCACTGAAGCTTTCTTT
TRBV5-1	TRBJ1-1	.	CASSPGNAGASAEAFF	TGCGCCAGCAGCCCCGGTAACGCGGGGGCCTCCGCTGAAGCTTTCTTT
TRBV30	TRBJ1-2	.	CAWSQGSYGYTF	TGTGCCTGGAGTCAGGGAAGTTATGGCTACACCTTC
TRBV19	TRBJ2-1	TRBD2	CASSIFPPSGGAGEQFF	TGTGCCAGTAGTATATTCCCGCCTAGCGGGGGGGCCGGTGAGCAGTTCTTC
TRBV7-9	TRBJ2-7	.	CASSSTGTSYEQYF	TGTGCCAGCAGCTCGACCGGGACATCCTACGAGCAGTACTTC